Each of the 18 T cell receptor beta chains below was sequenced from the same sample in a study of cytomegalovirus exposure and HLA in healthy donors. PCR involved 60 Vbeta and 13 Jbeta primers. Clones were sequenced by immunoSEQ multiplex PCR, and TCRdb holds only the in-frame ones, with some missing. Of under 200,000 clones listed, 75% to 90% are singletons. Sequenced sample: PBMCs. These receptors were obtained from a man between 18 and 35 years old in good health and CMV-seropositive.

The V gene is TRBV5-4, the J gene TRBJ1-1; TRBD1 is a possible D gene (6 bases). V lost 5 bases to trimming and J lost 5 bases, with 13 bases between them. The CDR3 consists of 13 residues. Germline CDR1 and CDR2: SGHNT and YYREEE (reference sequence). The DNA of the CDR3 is TGTGCCAGCAGGGCAGGGGATCTGACTGAAGCTTTCTTT. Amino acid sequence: CASRAGDLTEAFF.

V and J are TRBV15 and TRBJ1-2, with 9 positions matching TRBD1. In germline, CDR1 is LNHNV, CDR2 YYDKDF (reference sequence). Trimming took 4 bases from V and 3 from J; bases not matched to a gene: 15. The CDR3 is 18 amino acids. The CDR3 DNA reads TGTGCCACCAGCACCGACCTGGACAGGGGAAGGGGGGACTATGGCTACACCTTC. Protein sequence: CATSTDLDRGRGDYGYTF.

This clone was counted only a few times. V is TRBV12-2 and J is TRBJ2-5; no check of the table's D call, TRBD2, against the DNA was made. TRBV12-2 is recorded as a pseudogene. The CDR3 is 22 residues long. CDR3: CASRFKVQGLAGGGPEQETQYF. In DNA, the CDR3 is TGTGCAAGTCGCTTTAAAGTTCAGGGACTAGCGGGGGGCGGACCCGAACAAGAGACCCAGTACTTC.

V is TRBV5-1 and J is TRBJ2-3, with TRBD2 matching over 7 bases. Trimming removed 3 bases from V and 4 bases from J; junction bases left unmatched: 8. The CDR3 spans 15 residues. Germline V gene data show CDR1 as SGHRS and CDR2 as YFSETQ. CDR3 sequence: CASSSGGFAADTQYF. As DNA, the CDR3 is TGCGCCAGCAGCTCCGGGGGGTTTGCTGCAGATACGCAGTATTTT.

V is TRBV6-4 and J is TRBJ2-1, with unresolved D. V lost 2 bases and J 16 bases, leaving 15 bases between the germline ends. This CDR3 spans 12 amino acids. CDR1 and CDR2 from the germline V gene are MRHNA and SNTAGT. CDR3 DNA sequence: TGTGCCAGCAGTGACATGGCAGGAATAGTATTCTTC. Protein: CASSDMAGIVFF.

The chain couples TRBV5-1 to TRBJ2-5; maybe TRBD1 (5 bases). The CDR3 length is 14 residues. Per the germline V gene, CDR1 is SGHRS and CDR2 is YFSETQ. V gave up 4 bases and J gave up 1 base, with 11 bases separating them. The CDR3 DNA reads TGCGCCAGCAGCGTCTGGGGCTCCCAAGAGACCCAGTACTTC. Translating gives CASSVWGSQETQYF.

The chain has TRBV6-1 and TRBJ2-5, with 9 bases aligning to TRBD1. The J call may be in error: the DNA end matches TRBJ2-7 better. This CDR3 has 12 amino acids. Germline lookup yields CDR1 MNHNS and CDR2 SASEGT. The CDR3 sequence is CASWDRAYEQYF. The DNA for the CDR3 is TGTGCCAGTTGGGACAGGGCCTACGAGCAGTACTTC.

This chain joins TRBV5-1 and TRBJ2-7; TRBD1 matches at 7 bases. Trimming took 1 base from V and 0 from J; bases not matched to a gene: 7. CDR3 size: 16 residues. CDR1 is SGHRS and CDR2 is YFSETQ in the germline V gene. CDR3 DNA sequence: TGCGCCAGCAGCTTGCGGGACAGCCCAAGCTCCTACGAGCAGTACTTC. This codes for CASSLRDSPSSYEQYF.

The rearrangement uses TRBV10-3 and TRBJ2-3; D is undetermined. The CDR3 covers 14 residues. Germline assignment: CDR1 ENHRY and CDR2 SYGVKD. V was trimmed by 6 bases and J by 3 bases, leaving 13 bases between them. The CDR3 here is CAIRSPVRTDTQYF. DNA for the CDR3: TGTGCCATCAGATCCCCGGTGAGGACAGATACGCAGTATTTT.

Written as DNA, the CDR3 is TGTGCCAGCAGCAAAGTTGACTGCGAGCAGTACTTC. Its protein is CASSKVDCEQYF. The rearrangement uses TRBV21-1 and TRBJ2-7; the D call TRBD2 from the table was never checked on the DNA. TRBV21-1 is designated a pseudogene. This CDR3 is 12 amino acids long.

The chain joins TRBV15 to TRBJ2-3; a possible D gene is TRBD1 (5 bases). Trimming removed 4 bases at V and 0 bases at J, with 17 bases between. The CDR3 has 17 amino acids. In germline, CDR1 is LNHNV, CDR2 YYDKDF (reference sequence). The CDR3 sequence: CATSIFPGPLSTDTQYF. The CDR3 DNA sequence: TGTGCCACCAGCATCTTTCCAGGGCCCCTCAGCACAGATACGCAGTATTTT.

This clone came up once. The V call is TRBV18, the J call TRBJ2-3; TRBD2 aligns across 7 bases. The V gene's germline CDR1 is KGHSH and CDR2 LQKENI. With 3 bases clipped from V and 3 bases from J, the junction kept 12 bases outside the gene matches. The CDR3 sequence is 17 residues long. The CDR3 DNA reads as TGTGCCAGCTCACCCCTCGTTATGGGGGGGACGACAGATACGCAGTATTTT. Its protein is CASSPLVMGGTTDTQYF.

The CDR3 coding sequence is TGTGCCAGCAGCTTACAGGGGAAGAATAGCTGGGGCTACACCTTC. Translated, it gives CASSLQGKNSWGYTF. V is TRBV11-2 and J is TRBJ1-2; maybe TRBD1 (6 bases). With 2 bases removed from V and 8 bases from J, the gap between germline ends came to 18 bases. The CDR3 length is 15 residues. Germline CDR1 and CDR2: SGHAT and FQNNGV.

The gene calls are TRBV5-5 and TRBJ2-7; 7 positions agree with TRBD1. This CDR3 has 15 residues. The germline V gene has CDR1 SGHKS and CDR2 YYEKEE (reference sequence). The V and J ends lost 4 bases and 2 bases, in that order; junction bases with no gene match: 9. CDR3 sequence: CASSHPPGQPYEQYF. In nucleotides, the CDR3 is TGTGCCAGCAGCCACCCTCCGGGACAGCCCTACGAGCAGTACTTC.

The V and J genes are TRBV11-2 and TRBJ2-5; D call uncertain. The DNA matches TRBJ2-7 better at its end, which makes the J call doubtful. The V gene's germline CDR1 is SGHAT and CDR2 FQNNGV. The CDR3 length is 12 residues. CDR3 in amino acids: CASSPHVSEQYF. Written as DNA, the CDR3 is TGTGCCAGCAGCCCCCACGTTAGCGAGCAGTACTTC.

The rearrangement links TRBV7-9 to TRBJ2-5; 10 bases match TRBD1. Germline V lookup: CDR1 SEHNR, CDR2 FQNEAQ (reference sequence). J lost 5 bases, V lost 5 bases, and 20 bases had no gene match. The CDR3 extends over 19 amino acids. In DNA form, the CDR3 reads TGTGCCAGCAGCCCGGACAGGGGGAAGCACGGGGTCCCCACGGAGACCCAGTACTTC. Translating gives CASSPDRGKHGVPTETQYF.

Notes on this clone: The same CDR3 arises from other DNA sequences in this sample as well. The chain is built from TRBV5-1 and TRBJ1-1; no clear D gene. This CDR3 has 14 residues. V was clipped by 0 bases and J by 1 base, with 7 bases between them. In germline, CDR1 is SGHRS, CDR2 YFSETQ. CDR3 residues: CASSLGATNTEAFF. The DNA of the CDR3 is TGCGCCAGCAGCTTGGGGGCGACGAACACTGAAGCTTTCTTT. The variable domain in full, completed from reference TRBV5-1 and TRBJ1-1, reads KAGVTQTPRYLIKTRGQQVTLSCSPISGHRSVSWYQQTPGQGLQFLFEYFSETQRNKGNFPGRFSGRQFSNSRSEMNVSTLELGDSALYLCASSLGATNTEAFFGQGTRLTVV.

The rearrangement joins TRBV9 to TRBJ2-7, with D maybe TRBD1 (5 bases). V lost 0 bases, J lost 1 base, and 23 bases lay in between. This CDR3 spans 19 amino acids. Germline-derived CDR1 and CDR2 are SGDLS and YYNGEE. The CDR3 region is CASSVDGLGADSRSYEQYF. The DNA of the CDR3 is TGTGCCAGCAGCGTAGACGGGCTAGGGGCAGACAGTCGTTCCTACGAGCAGTACTTC.